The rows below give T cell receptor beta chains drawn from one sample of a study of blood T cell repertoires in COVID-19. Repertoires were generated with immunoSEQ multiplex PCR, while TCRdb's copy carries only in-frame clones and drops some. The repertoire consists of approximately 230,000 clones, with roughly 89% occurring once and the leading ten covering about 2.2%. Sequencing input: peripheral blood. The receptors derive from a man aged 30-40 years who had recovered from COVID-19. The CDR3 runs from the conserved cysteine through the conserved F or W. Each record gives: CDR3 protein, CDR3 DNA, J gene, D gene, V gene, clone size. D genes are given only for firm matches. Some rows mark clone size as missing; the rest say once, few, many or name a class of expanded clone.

CASSYSASSNQPQHF | TGTGCCAGCAGTTACTCGGCCAGTAGCAATCAGCCCCAGCATTTT | TRBJ1-5 | . | TRBV6-5 | .
CASSPRSGETDEKLFF | TGTGCCAGCTCACCAAGGTCGGGGGAGACGGATGAAAAACTGTTTTTT | TRBJ1-4 | . | TRBV18 | .
CASSITLAGGAQYF | TGTGCCAGTAGTATAACACTAGCGGGGGGGGCCCAGTACTTC | TRBJ2-5 | TRBD2 | TRBV19 | once
CASSYSRVYEQYF | TGTGCCAGCAGTTACTCGCGGGTCTACGAGCAGTACTTC | TRBJ2-7 | . | TRBV6-5 | once
CSTDTGNTIYF | TGCAGCACCGACACCGGAAACACCATATATTTT | TRBJ1-3 | . | TRBV29-1 | .
CASSLVQGPGDEQYF | TGTGCCAGCAGCTTAGTACAGGGGCCTGGCGACGAGCAGTACTTC | TRBJ2-7 | TRBD1 | TRBV7-9 | .
CASSNSGGSSYNEQFF | TGTGCCAGTAGTAATAGCGGGGGAAGCTCCTACAATGAGCAGTTCTTC | TRBJ2-1 | TRBD2 | TRBV19 | once
CASSRTEETGELFF | TGTGCCAGCAGTCGGACAGAAGAAACCGGGGAGCTGTTTTTT | TRBJ2-2 | . | TRBV28 | .
CASSFTTDSPLHF | TGTGCCAGCAGCTTTACCACAGATTCACCCCTCCACTTT | TRBJ1-6 | . | TRBV5-4 | .
CASSFLRTGGHGYTF | TGTGCCAGCAGCTTCCTTCGGACAGGGGGCCATGGCTACACCTTC | TRBJ1-2 | TRBD1 | TRBV5-6 | few
CATSGSGRGGITGELFF | TGTGCCACCAGTGGCTCTGGGCGGGGGGGCATCACCGGGGAGCTGTTTTTT | TRBJ2-2 | TRBD2 | TRBV24-1 | .
CASSYGLRGGDETQYF | TGTGCCAGCAGTTACGGATTGCGGGGGGGCGACGAGACCCAGTACTTC | TRBJ2-5 | TRBD2 | TRBV6-2/TRBV6-3 | .
CASGSRDSRTEAFF | TGTGCTAGTGGTTCCAGGGATAGTAGAACTGAAGCTTTCTTT | TRBJ1-1 | . | TRBV12-5 | .
CAISEGLDRSNYGYTF | TGTGCCATCAGTGAGGGGCTAGACAGGTCTAACTATGGCTACACCTTC | TRBJ1-2 | . | TRBV10-3 | many
CASSFQGSISGPQHF | TGTGCCAGCAGCTTCCAGGGAAGCATTTCGGGGCCCCAGCATTTT | TRBJ1-5 | . | TRBV7-9 | .
CASSEGTGREQYF | TGTGCCAGCAGTGAAGGGACAGGGCGCGAGCAGTACTTC | TRBJ2-7 | TRBD1 | TRBV6-4 | .
CASARGAETQYF | TGTGCCAGCGCCAGGGGGGCGGAGACCCAGTACTTC | TRBJ2-5 | . | TRBV6-5 | .
CASSQGQIYNEQFF | TGCGCCAGCAGCCAAGGACAGATCTACAATGAGCAGTTCTTC | TRBJ2-1 | . | TRBV5-1 | .
CASSPLTSGGAGDTGELFF | TGTGCCAGCAGCCCACTGACTAGCGGGGGGGCTGGGGACACCGGGGAGCTGTTTTTT | TRBJ2-2 | TRBD2 | TRBV5-6 | .
CSVIQGLGAFF | TGCAGCGTCATACAGGGCCTGGGGGCTTTCTTT | TRBJ1-1 | . | TRBV29-1 | once
CASSSSSYEQFF | TGTGCCAGCAGCTCCTCGAGCTACGAGCAGTTCTTC | TRBJ2-1 | . | TRBV7-8 | .